The clone carrying this TCR beta chain appeared a single time. Its antigen is undetermined. V gave up 1 base and J gave up 8 bases; unmatched junction bases: 11. Per germline, CDR1 MGHRA and CDR2 YSYEKL. The CDR3 spans 17 residues. This sample was taken from a study of T cell repertoires in cytomegalovirus infection. As for the study in general: Both CMV infection and a matching HLA type were indicated by public TCR beta signatures.

Using its own MiXCR run on the reads, TCRdb lists one record per CDR3 protein. Here the sample spans roughly 920,000 distinct CDR3 sequences, around 29% being singletons. The chain couples TRBV4-1 to TRBJ2-3; 11 positions agree with TRBD2. Sequenced material: cultured CD8+ T cells from PBMCs, taken from culture after CMV antigen stimulation. This clonotype originated in a human donor in good health (CMV status not recorded). Some clones in this sample may be carry-over from other donors' samples. CDR3 loop: CASSQARTSGPEVTQYF. In DNA form, the CDR3 reads TGCGCCAGCAGCCAAGCCCGGACTAGCGGGCCGGAGGTTACGCAGTATTTT.